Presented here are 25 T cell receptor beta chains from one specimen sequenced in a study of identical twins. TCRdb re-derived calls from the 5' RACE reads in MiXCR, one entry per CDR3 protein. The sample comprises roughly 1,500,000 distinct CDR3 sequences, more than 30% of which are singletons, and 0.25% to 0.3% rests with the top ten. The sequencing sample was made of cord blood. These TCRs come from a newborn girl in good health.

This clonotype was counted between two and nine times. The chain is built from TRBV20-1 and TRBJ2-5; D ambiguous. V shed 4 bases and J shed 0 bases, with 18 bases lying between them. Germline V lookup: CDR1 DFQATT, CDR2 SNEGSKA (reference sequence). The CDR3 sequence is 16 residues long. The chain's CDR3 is CSAIVKPTAYQETQYF. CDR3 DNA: TGCAGTGCTATTGTCAAGCCCACAGCTTACCAAGAGACCCAGTACTTC.

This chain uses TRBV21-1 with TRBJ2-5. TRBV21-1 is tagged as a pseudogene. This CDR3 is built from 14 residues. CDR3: CASSKQQVQETQYF. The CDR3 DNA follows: TGTGCCAGCAGCAAGCAACAGGTACAAGAGACCCAGTACTTC.

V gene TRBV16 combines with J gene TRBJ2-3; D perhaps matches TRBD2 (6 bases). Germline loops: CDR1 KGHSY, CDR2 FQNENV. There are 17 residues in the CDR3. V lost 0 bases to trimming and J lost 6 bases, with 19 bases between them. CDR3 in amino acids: CASSQSRTGRGSDTQYF. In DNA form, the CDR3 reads TGTGCCAGCAGCCAATCCCGGACTGGCCGGGGGTCCGATACGCAGTATTTT.

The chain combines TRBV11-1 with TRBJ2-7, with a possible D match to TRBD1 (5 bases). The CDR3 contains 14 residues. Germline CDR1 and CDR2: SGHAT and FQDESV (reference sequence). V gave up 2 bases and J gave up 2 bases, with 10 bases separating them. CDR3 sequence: CASSLTDTAYEQYF. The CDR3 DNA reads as TGTGCCAGCAGCTTAACGGACACCGCCTACGAGCAGTACTTC.

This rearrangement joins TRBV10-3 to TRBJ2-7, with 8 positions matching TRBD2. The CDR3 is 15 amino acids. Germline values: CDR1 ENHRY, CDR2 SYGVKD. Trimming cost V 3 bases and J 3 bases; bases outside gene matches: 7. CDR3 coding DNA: TGTGCCATCAGTGATCCCGGACTAGCAGACTACGAGCAGTACTTC. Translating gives CAISDPGLADYEQYF.

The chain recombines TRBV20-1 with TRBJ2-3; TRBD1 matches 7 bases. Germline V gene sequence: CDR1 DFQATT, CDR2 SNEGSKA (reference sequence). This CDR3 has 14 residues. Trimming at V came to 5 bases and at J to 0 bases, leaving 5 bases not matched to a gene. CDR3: CSAVQGFSTDTQYF. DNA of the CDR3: TGCAGTGCTGTACAGGGGTTCAGCACAGATACGCAGTATTTT.

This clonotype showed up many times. The CDR3 region is CASSEGHSTQYF. CDR3 nucleotide sequence: TGTGCCAGCAGTGAAGGGCACAGCACGCAGTATTTT. V is TRBV2 and J is TRBJ2-3; D ambiguous. This CDR3 has 12 amino acids. CDR1 SNHLY and CDR2 FYNNEI come from the germline V gene. The germline V and J ends were trimmed by 1 base and 9 bases, with 8 bases remaining between them.

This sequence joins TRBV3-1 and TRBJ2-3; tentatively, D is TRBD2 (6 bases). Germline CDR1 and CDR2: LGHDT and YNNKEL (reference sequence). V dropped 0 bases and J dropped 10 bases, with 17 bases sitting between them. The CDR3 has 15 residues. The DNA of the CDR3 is TGTGCCAGCAGCCAAGATCTTAGGAGGGGCAGGTCGCAGTATTTT. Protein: CASSQDLRRGRSQYF.

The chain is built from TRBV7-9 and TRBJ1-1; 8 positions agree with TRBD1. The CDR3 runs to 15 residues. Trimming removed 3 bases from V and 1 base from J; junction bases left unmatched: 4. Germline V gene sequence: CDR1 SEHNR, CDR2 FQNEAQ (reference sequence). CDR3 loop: CASSLDRVGNTEAFF. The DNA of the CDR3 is TGTGCCAGCAGCTTGGACAGGGTAGGGAACACTGAAGCTTTCTTT. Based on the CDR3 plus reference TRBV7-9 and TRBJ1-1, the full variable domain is DTGVSQNPRHKITKRGQNVTFRCDPISEHNRLYWYRQTLGQGPEFLTYFQNEAQLEKSRLLSDRFSAERPKGSFSTLEIQRTEQGDSAMYLCASSLDRVGNTEAFFGQGTRLTVV.

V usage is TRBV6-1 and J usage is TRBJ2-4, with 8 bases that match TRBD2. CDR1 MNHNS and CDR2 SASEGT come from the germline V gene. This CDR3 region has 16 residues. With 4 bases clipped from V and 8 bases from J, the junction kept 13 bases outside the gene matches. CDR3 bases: TGTGCCAGCAGTGGTAAGCGGGAGAGAATCTGGGACATTCAGTACTTC. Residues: CASSGKRERIWDIQYF.

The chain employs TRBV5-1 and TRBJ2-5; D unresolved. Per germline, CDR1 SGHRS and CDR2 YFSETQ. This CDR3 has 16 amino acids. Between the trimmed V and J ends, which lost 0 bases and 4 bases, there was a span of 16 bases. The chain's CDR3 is CASSLGTASPVETQYF. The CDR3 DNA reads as TGCGCCAGCAGCTTGGGCACAGCGTCACCCGTAGAGACCCAGTACTTC.

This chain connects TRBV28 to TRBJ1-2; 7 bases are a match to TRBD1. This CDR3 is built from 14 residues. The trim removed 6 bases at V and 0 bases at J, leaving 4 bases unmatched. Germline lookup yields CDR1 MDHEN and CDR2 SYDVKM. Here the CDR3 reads CASREGQTNYGYTF. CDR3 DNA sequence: TGTGCCAGCAGGGAGGGACAGACTAACTATGGCTACACCTTC.

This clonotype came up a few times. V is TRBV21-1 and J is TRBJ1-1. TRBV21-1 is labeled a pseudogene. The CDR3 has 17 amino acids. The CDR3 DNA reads TGTGCCAGCAGCTCCAGACCGACAGGGAGGGCGAACACTGAAGCTTTCTTT. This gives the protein CASSSRPTGRANTEAFF.

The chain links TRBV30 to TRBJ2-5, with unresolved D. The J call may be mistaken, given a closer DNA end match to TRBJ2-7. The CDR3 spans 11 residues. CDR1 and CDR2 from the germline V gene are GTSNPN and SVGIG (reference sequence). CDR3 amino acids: CAWRSTYEQYF. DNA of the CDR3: TGTGCCTGGAGATCCACCTACGAGCAGTACTTC.

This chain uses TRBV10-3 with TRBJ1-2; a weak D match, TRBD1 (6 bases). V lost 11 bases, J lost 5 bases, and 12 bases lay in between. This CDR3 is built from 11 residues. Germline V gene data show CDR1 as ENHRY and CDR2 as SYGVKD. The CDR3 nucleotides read TGTGCCGCCCAAGGGGGGTATGGCTACACCTTC. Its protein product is CAAQGGYGYTF.

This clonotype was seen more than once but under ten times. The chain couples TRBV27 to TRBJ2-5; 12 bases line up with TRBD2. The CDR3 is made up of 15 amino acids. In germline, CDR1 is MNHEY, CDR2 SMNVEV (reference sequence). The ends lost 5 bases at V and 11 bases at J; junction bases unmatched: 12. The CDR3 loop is CASSKRLAGVGEQYF. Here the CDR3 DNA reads TGTGCCAGCAGTAAACGACTAGCGGGAGTCGGTGAGCAGTACTTC.

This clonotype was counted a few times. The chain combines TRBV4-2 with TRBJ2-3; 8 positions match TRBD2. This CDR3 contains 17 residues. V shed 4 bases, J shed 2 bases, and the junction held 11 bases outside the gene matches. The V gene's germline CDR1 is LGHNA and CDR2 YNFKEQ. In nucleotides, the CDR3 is TGTGCCAGCAGCCGGCAGCCGGTGCGGGGGGTCACAGATACGCAGTATTTT. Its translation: CASSRQPVRGVTDTQYF.

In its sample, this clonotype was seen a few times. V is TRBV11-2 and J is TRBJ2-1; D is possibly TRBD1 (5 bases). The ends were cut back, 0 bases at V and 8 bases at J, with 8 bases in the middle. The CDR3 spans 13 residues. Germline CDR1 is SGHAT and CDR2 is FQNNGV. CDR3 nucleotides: TGTGCCAGCAGCTTAGAGGTAGGGGATGAGCAGTTCTTC. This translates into CASSLEVGDEQFF.

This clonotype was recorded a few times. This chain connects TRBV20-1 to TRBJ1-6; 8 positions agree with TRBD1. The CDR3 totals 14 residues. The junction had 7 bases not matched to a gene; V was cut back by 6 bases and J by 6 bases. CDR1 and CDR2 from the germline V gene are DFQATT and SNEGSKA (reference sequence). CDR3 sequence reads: CSAHLGQVNSPLHF. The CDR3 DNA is TGCAGTGCCCATCTGGGACAGGTTAATTCACCCCTCCACTTT.

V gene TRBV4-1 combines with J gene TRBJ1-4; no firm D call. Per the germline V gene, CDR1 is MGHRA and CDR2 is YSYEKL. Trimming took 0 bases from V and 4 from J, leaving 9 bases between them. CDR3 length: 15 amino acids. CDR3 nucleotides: TGCGCCAGCAGCCAAGAGTGGCTGGGTAATGAAAAACTGTTTTTT. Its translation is CASSQEWLGNEKLFF.

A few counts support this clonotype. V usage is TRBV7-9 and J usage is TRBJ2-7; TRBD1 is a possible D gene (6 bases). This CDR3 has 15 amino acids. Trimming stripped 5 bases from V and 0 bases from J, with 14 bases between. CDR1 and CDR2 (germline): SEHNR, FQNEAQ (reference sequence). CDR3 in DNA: TGTGCCAGCAGCACTCGGACAGCGACCTCCTACGAGCAGTACTTC. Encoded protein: CASSTRTATSYEQYF.

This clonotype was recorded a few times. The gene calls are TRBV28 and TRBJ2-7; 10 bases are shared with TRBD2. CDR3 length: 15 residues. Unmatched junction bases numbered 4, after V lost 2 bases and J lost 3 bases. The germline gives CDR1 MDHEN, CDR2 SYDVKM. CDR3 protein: CASSLPSGSHYEQYF. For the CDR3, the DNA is TGTGCCAGCAGTTTACCTAGCGGGAGCCACTACGAGCAGTACTTC.

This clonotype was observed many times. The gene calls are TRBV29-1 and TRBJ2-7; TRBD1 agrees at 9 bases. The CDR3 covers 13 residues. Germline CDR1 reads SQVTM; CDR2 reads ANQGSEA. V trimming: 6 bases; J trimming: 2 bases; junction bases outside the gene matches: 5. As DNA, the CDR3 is TGCAGCGTATTCACAGGGGGCACCTACGAGCAGTACTTC. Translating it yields CSVFTGGTYEQYF.

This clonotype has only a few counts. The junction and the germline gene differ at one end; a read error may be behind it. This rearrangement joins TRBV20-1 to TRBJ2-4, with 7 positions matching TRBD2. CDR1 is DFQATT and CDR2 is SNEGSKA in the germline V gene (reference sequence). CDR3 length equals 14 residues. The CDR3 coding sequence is TGCAGCGCTAGAGATATGGGGGGAGGGGACATTCAGTACTTC. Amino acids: CSARDMGGGDIQYF.

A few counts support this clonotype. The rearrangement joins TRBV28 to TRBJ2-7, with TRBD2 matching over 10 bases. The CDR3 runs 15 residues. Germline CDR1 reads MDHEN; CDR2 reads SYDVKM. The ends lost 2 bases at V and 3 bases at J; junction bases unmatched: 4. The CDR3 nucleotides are TGTGCCAGCAGTTTAGAGGGACTAGCGTACTACGAGCAGTACTTC. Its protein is CASSLEGLAYYEQYF. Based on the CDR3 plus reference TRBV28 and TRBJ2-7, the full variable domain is DVKVTQSSRYLVKRTGEKVFLECVQDMDHENMFWYRQDPGLGLRLIYFSYDVKMKEKGDIPEGYSVSREKKERFSLILESASTNQTSMYLCASSLEGLAYYEQYFGPGTRLTVT.